A single sample gave rise to the 3 T cell receptor beta chains below, sequenced in a study of shared clonotypes between healthy human individuals. Naive CD8 populations comprised CD45RO-negative cells positively selected for CCR7, excluding terminally differentiated effector memory CD45RA+ cells. The method was immunoSEQ multiplex PCR; TCRdb's version includes in-frame clones alone and lacks a portion of them. The sample yields about 680,000 clones, about 92% seen once. Input material: naive CD8+ T cells sorted from blood. The receptors shown here come from a man aged 30 to 45 in good health.

The rearrangement joins TRBV27 to TRBJ1-2; 8 nucleotides line up with TRBD1. The CDR3 is 13 amino acids. V shed 2 bases and J 8 bases; nucleotides not matched to a gene: 4. The germline V gene encodes CDR1 MNHEY and CDR2 SMNVEV (reference sequence). The CDR3 spells CASSLDRGRGYTF. CDR3 DNA sequence: TGTGCCAGCAGTTTAGACAGGGGCCGGGGCTACACCTTC.

In its sample, this clone was seen a few times. Other DNA variants within this sample encode the same CDR3. The V call is TRBV7-9, the J call TRBJ1-1; D is unclear. This CDR3 is built from 12 residues. Germline lookup yields CDR1 SEHNR and CDR2 FQNEAQ (reference sequence). The V end lost 1 base, the J end lost 5 bases, and 5 bases lay between the germline ends. Here the CDR3 reads CASSLGVTEAFF. DNA for the CDR3: TGTGCCAGCAGCTTAGGGGTTACTGAAGCTTTCTTT. Together with reference TRBV7-9 and TRBJ1-1, the CDR3 gives the full variable domain: DTGVSQNPRHKITKRGQNVTFRCDPISEHNRLYWYRQTLGQGPEFLTYFQNEAQLEKSRLLSDRFSAERPKGSFSTLEIQRTEQGDSAMYLCASSLGVTEAFFGQGTRLTVV.

V usage is TRBV7-9 and J usage is TRBJ2-1; the D gene is possibly TRBD1 (5 bases). The germline CDR1 and CDR2 sequences are SEHNR and FQNEAQ (reference sequence). The CDR3 spans 18 residues. V lost 5 bases and J 0 bases, leaving 20 bases between the germline ends. The CDR3 protein is CASSPKDGAEVSYNEQFF. DNA for the CDR3: TGTGCCAGCAGCCCCAAGGATGGGGCCGAAGTCTCCTACAATGAGCAGTTCTTC.